Shown below are 6 T cell receptor beta chains from a single sample sequenced in a study of OX40 agonist ivuxolimab in advanced cancers. The table came from immunoSEQ multiplex PCR; TCRdb's copy has only in-frame clones and leaves some out. The repertoire holds some 10,000 clones, 60% to 85% seen once, with 21% in the top ten. Sequenced here: CD4+ or CD8+ T cells sorted from blood, sampled in a trial of the OX40 agonist ivuxolimab. The receptors come from an adult with an advanced solid tumor such as melanoma, head and neck, liver or kidney cancer.

The chain has TRBV19 and TRBJ2-1; 11 bases are shared with TRBD2. Germline V CDR1 and CDR2: LNHDA, SQIVND (reference sequence). The J segment lost 6 bases and the V segment lost 5 bases, leaving 15 bases of the junction unmatched. CDR3 length equals 18 residues. This CDR3 is CASSPRLTSGNAGNEQFF. CDR3 DNA sequence: TGTGCCAGTAGTCCTCGCCTGACTAGCGGGAACGCGGGCAATGAGCAGTTCTTC.

The rearrangement joins TRBV4-2 to TRBJ2-7, with a tentative D call TRBD2 (6 bases). The germline V and J ends were trimmed by 0 bases and 2 bases, with 11 bases remaining between them. There are 15 residues in the CDR3. Germline CDR1 reads LGHNA; CDR2 reads YNFKEQ. The CDR3, as DNA: TGTGCCAGCAGCCAAGAGTGGACTACTACCTACGAGCAGTACTTC. Protein sequence: CASSQEWTTTYEQYF.

This clone qualifies as medium-sized. The rearrangement joins TRBV6-5 to TRBJ2-7; D is uncertain. This CDR3 region has 12 residues. Trimming stripped 3 bases from V and 6 bases from J, with 9 bases between. Germline lookup yields CDR1 MNHEY and CDR2 SVGAGI. The CDR3 sequence: CASSYPVFEQYF. The CDR3 DNA reads TGTGCCAGCAGTTATCCGGTTTTCGAGCAGTACTTC.

The chain couples TRBV21-1 to TRBJ2-7; the table gives TRBD2 as D, unverified against the DNA. TRBV21-1 is recorded as a pseudogene. The CDR3 loop spans 16 amino acids. CDR3 nucleotides: TGTGCCAGCAGCACCCTGGGGCGGGAGGTCTCCTACGAGCAGTACTTC. Amino acids: CASSTLGREVSYEQYF.

The V and J genes are TRBV21-1 and TRBJ2-1; the table's TRBD1 call for D was not verified on the DNA. TRBV21-1 corresponds to a pseudogene. CDR3 length: 15 amino acids. CDR3 nucleotide sequence: TGTGCCAGCAGCACTCGGACAGCCGGATACAATGAGCAGTTCTTC. Translating it yields CASSTRTAGYNEQFF.

This clone is medium-sized in the sample. This chain uses TRBV7-9 with TRBJ2-1; maybe TRBD2 (5 bases). Looked up from germline, CDR1 is SEHNR and CDR2 is FQNEAQ (reference sequence). V dropped 5 bases and J dropped 7 bases, with 18 bases sitting between them. The CDR3 is made up of 15 amino acids. The CDR3 DNA reads TGTGCCAGCAGCCCCAGCGGTAGTACGATAAATGAGCAGTTCTTC. This codes for CASSPSGSTINEQFF.